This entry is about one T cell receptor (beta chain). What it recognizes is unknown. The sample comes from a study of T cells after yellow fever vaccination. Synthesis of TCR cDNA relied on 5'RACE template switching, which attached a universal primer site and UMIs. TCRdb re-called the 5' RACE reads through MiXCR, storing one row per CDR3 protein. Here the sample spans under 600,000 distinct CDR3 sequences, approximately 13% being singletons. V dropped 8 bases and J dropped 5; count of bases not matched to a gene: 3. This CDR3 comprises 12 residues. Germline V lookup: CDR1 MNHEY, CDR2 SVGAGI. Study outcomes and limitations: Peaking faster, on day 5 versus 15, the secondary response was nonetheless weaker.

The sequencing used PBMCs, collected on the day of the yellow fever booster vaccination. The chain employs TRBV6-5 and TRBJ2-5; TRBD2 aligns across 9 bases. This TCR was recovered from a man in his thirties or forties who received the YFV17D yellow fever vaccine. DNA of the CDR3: TGTGCCAGCGGGACTAGCCTCGAGACCCAGTACTTC. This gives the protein CASGTSLETQYF.